The 28 T cell receptor beta chains reported below all come from one sample, sequenced in a study of T cell responses to AZD1222 COVID-19 vaccine. Measured with immunoSEQ multiplex PCR; TCRdb has only the in-frame clones, and not every one. The sample contains some 150,000 clones, 80% to 95% of which appear only once. The source was peripheral blood, collected 28 days after the second AZD1222 dose. Receptors originate from an adult who received the AZD1222 COVID-19 vaccine.

The V call is TRBV7-9, the J call TRBJ1-1, with D possibly TRBD1 on 6 matching bases. This CDR3 has 14 amino acids. Trimming pared 6 bases from V and 2 bases from J, leaving 13 bases between. Germline CDR1 and CDR2: SEHNR and FQNEAQ (reference sequence). The CDR3 protein is CASSRTASNTEAFF. CDR3 nucleotides: TGTGCCAGCAGTCGGACAGCCTCCAACACTGAAGCTTTCTTT. Combining the CDR3 with reference TRBV7-9 and TRBJ1-1 gives the whole variable domain DTGVSQNPRHKITKRGQNVTFRCDPISEHNRLYWYRQTLGQGPEFLTYFQNEAQLEKSRLLSDRFSAERPKGSFSTLEIQRTEQGDSAMYLCASSRTASNTEAFFGQGTRLTVV.

The chain uses TRBV7-9 and TRBJ2-7, with 9 nucleotides matching TRBD1. Germline lookup yields CDR1 SEHNR and CDR2 FQNEAQ (reference sequence). The CDR3 sequence is 14 residues long. J gave up 4 bases and V 5 bases, and 6 bases lay outside the gene matches. The CDR3 DNA follows: TGTGCCAGCAGCATAGGGACAGGGAGGTACGAGCAGTACTTC. This codes for CASSIGTGRYEQYF.

The V and J genes are TRBV6-6 and TRBJ1-4; 9 positions match TRBD1. V dropped 5 bases and J dropped 0; count of bases not matched to a gene: 7. This CDR3 is built from 17 residues. From germline, CDR1 is MNHNY and CDR2 SVGAGI (reference sequence). The CDR3 region has the DNA TGTGCCAGCAGTCTAAGGACAGGGGTAGCAACTAATGAAAAACTGTTTTTT. Translated, it gives CASSLRTGVATNEKLFF.

The V and J genes are TRBV7-2 and TRBJ2-7; TRBD2 matches at 12 bases. V trimming: 4 bases; J trimming: 4 bases; junction bases outside the gene matches: 8. Germline CDR1 is SGHTA and CDR2 is FQGNSA. The CDR3 runs to 16 residues. CDR3 coding DNA: TGTGCCAGCAGCTCGAGACTAGCGGGAGACCGATACGAGCAGTACTTC. Its translation: CASSSRLAGDRYEQYF.

The chain links TRBV11-2 to TRBJ1-6, with 7 positions matching TRBD1. V lost 7 bases, J lost 4 bases, and 7 bases stayed unmatched. Germline CDR1 reads SGHAT; CDR2 reads FQNNGV. This CDR3 contains 15 residues. The CDR3 DNA follows: TGTGCCAGCACCCAACCGGGACAGTATAATTCACCCCTCCACTTT. Translation: CASTQPGQYNSPLHF.

The chain has TRBV10-2 and TRBJ1-1, with D unclear. In germline, CDR1 is WSHSY, CDR2 SAAADI. Trimming pared 7 bases from V and 6 bases from J, leaving 15 bases between. The CDR3 loop spans 13 amino acids. Here the CDR3 DNA reads TGCGCCAGCATATCCACACCGGTCGCTGAAGCTTTCTTT. This encodes CASISTPVAEAFF.

The chain links TRBV7-9 to TRBJ2-7; D may be TRBD1 or TRBD2 (7 bases each). Germline V CDR1 and CDR2: SEHNR, FQNEAQ (reference sequence). Trimming shortened V by 6 bases and J by 4 bases, and 10 bases separated the two germline ends. The CDR3 contains 12 residues. The CDR3 DNA reads as TGTGCCAGCAGTCAGGGGGGGTACGAGCAGTACTTC. Translation gives CASSQGGYEQYF.

This clone was recorded once. The CDR3 region is CASSISGSLGTGELFF. As DNA, the CDR3 is TGTGCCAGCAGTATCAGCGGGAGTCTTGGGACCGGGGAGCTGTTTTTT. V and J are TRBV6-6 and TRBJ2-2, with 8 nucleotides matching TRBD2. The CDR3 loop spans 16 amino acids. Trimming at V came to 5 bases and at J to 5 bases, leaving 10 bases not matched to a gene. Germline values: CDR1 MNHNY, CDR2 SVGAGI (reference sequence).

CDR3 bases: TGTGCCAGTAGTATGACGCGCTCCTACGAGCAGTACTTC. Its protein is CASSMTRSYEQYF. The rearrangement uses TRBV19 and TRBJ2-7, with D unresolved. This CDR3 comprises 13 residues. Germline CDR1 reads LNHDA; CDR2 reads SQIVND (reference sequence). V was clipped by 3 bases and J by 0 bases, with 6 bases between them. Combining the CDR3 with reference TRBV19 and TRBJ2-7 gives the whole variable domain DGGITQSPKYLFRKEGQNVTLSCEQNLNHDAMYWYRQDPGQGLRLIYYSQIVNDFQKGDIAEGYSVSREKKESFPLTVTSAQKNPTAFYLCASSMTRSYEQYFGPGTRLTVT.

This clone was counted a single time. The genes are TRBV6-5 and TRBJ2-2; D might be TRBD1 (6 bases). The germline CDR1 and CDR2 sequences are MNHEY and SVGAGI. The CDR3 loop spans 15 amino acids. The ends were cut back, 11 bases at V and 0 bases at J, with 16 bases in the middle. In DNA, the CDR3 is TGTGCCGGACGTGGACAGCCTGCGAACACCGGGGAGCTGTTTTTT. As protein: CAGRGQPANTGELFF.

The chain links TRBV10-2 to TRBJ1-6; 7 bases align to TRBD1. Germline V gives CDR1 WSHSY, CDR2 SAAADI. Unmatched junction bases numbered 9, after V lost 2 bases and J lost 5 bases. CDR3 length: 17 amino acids. CDR3 amino acids: CASSERWDSPNNSPLHF. The CDR3 DNA reads as TGCGCCAGCAGTGAGAGGTGGGACAGCCCGAATAATTCACCCCTCCACTTT.

The rearrangement uses TRBV4-2 and TRBJ1-2, with TRBD1 matching 11 bases. There are 14 residues in the CDR3. V lost 0 bases to trimming and J lost 8 bases; unmatched junction nucleotides: 2. In germline, CDR1 is LGHNA, CDR2 YNFKEQ. CDR3 loop: CASSQEDRGRGYTF. The CDR3, as DNA: TGTGCCAGCAGCCAAGAGGACAGGGGGCGAGGCTACACCTTC.

This clone was seen many times. This sample also contains other DNA sequences that code for the same CDR3. The CDR3 nucleotides read TGTGCCAGCAGCCAGGGCAATGAGCAGTTCTTC. Its translation: CASSQGNEQFF. This sequence joins TRBV6-5 and TRBJ2-1; tentatively, D is TRBD1 (5 bases). Per germline, CDR1 MNHEY and CDR2 SVGAGI. This CDR3 is 11 amino acids long. Trimming cost V 6 bases and J 6 bases, with 6 bases left between them.

This clone was detected once. V gene TRBV10-3 combines with J gene TRBJ1-1; D unclear. V was trimmed by 6 bases and J by 1 base, leaving 15 bases between them. CDR3 length: 15 residues. CDR1 and CDR2 from the germline V gene are ENHRY and SYGVKD. The DNA for the CDR3 is TGTGCCATCAGGAGGGATTCGGGTGGGAACACTGAAGCTTTCTTT. Amino acids: CAIRRDSGGNTEAFF.

Notes on this clone: Other DNA sequences in this specimen translate into the identical CDR3. The V gene is TRBV15, the J gene TRBJ1-1; D may be TRBD1 (5 bases). CDR3 size: 15 residues. V lost 0 bases, J lost 0 bases, and 8 bases lay in between. Germline values: CDR1 LNHNV, CDR2 YYDKDF (reference sequence). CDR3 region: CATSRDGTVNTEAFF. CDR3 DNA sequence: TGTGCCACCAGCAGAGATGGGACGGTGAACACTGAAGCTTTCTTT. The whole variable domain, remainder taken from reference TRBV15 and TRBJ1-1, is DAMVIQNPRYQVTQFGKPVTLSCSQTLNHNVMYWYQQKSSQAPKLLFHYYDKDFNNEADTPDNFQSRRPNTSFCFLDIRSPGLGDTAMYLCATSRDGTVNTEAFFGQGTRLTVV.

The chain couples TRBV7-8 to TRBJ2-5, with a weak D call TRBD2 (6 bases). The CDR3 runs 13 residues. Germline V lookup: CDR1 SGHVS, CDR2 FQNEAQ. Trimming shortened V by 5 bases and J by 5 bases, and 12 bases separated the two germline ends. CDR3 sequence reads: CASSPSGQETQYF. DNA for the CDR3: TGTGCCAGCAGCCCCAGCGGGCAGGAGACCCAGTACTTC.

This clone was seen only a few times. The CDR3 sequence: CASSQGQVDYGYTF. CDR3 DNA sequence: TGCGCCAGCAGCCAAGGACAGGTGGACTATGGCTACACCTTC. The chain employs TRBV4-1 and TRBJ1-2, with D perhaps TRBD1 (6 bases). V shed 1 base and J shed 3 bases, with 9 bases lying between them. Germline V gives CDR1 MGHRA, CDR2 YSYEKL. The CDR3 consists of 14 residues.

The genes are TRBV25-1 and TRBJ2-1; D is uncertain. This CDR3 is built from 13 residues. Germline assignment: CDR1 MGHDK and CDR2 SYGVNS. Trimming shortened V by 3 bases and J by 5 bases, and 8 bases separated the two germline ends. CDR3 residues: CASSDLADNEQFF. DNA of the CDR3: TGTGCCAGCAGTGATCTTGCTGACAATGAGCAGTTCTTC.

This clone was counted once. V and J are TRBV15 and TRBJ2-1; the D call may be TRBD1 or TRBD2 (5 bases each). This CDR3 region has 16 residues. From germline, CDR1 is LNHNV and CDR2 YYDKDF (reference sequence). The V and J ends lost 8 bases and 0 bases respectively, with 17 bases between them. The CDR3 loop is CATDSNERGSYNEQFF. The DNA for the CDR3 is TGTGCCACCGATAGTAACGAGAGGGGCTCCTACAATGAGCAGTTCTTC. The full variable domain, completed using reference TRBV15 and TRBJ2-1, is DAMVIQNPRYQVTQFGKPVTLSCSQTLNHNVMYWYQQKSSQAPKLLFHYYDKDFNNEADTPDNFQSRRPNTSFCFLDIRSPGLGDTAMYLCATDSNERGSYNEQFFGPGTRLTVL.

CDR3 region: CASSWGAGAPITQYF. The CDR3 bases are TGTGCCAGCAGCTGGGGGGCGGGAGCCCCTATCACGCAGTATTTT. V and J are TRBV5-5 and TRBJ2-3, with a weak D call TRBD2 (7 bases). Germline V lookup: CDR1 SGHKS, CDR2 YYEKEE (reference sequence). V was pared by 3 bases and J by 9 bases, with 20 bases between. The CDR3 spans 15 residues.

The J gene is TRBJ2-2, the V gene TRBV5-1; D gene uncertain. Germline CDR1 and CDR2: SGHRS and YFSETQ. The CDR3 runs to 17 residues. V lost 4 bases to trimming and J lost 5 bases, with 21 bases between them. This chain's CDR3 is CASSTRLRDYRTGELFF. CDR3 in DNA: TGCGCCAGCAGCACCCGACTTAGAGATTATCGGACCGGGGAGCTGTTTTTT.

The CDR3 region is CSATTSNEQFF. For the CDR3, the DNA is TGCAGTGCCACGACTAGCAATGAGCAGTTCTTC. The rearrangement links TRBV20-1 to TRBJ2-1, with a weak D call TRBD2 (6 bases). The germline V and J ends were trimmed by 6 bases and 6 bases, with 9 bases remaining between them. The CDR3 runs 11 residues. Per the germline V gene, CDR1 is DFQATT and CDR2 is SNEGSKA (reference sequence).

This chain links TRBV4-2 with TRBJ2-7; D not certain. The CDR3 is made up of 15 amino acids. V was trimmed by 1 base and J by 3 bases, leaving 13 bases between them. From germline, CDR1 is LGHNA and CDR2 YNFKEQ. CDR3: CASSQGSGDFYEQYF. The CDR3 bases are TGTGCCAGCAGCCAAGGGTCAGGAGACTTCTACGAGCAGTACTTC.

This chain joins TRBV13 and TRBJ1-1, with TRBD1 as a possible D gene (5 bases). Between the trimmed V and J ends, which lost 4 bases and 1 base, there was a span of 10 bases. This CDR3 spans 14 amino acids. The germline V gene has CDR1 PRHDT and CDR2 FYEKMQ (reference sequence). The chain's CDR3 is CASSSRRGNTEAFF. CDR3 nucleotide sequence: TGTGCCAGCAGCTCTCGAAGGGGGAACACTGAAGCTTTCTTT.

The chain uses TRBV4-2 and TRBJ2-7; tentative D call: TRBD2 (5 bases). V shed 0 bases and J shed 0 bases, with 21 bases lying between them. The CDR3 runs to 19 residues. CDR1 is LGHNA and CDR2 is YNFKEQ in the germline V gene. CDR3 nucleotides: TGTGCCAGCAGCCAAGATCTGCTGACCGGCGGGCCTTTCTCCTACGAGCAGTACTTC. Protein sequence: CASSQDLLTGGPFSYEQYF.

The chain links TRBV6-4 to TRBJ1-2; D is uncertain. V was trimmed by 8 bases and J by 0 bases, leaving 13 bases between them. The CDR3 extends over 14 amino acids. CDR1 and CDR2 from the germline V gene are MRHNA and SNTAGT. The CDR3 DNA is TGTGCCAGCGGAGACGAAATAGCTAACTATGGCTACACCTTC. This sequence encodes CASGDEIANYGYTF.

The chain couples TRBV10-2 to TRBJ2-7; TRBD1 aligns across 7 bases. After removal of 3 bases from V and 3 bases from J, the junction contained 8 bases not matched to a gene. This CDR3 has 15 amino acids. From germline, CDR1 is WSHSY and CDR2 SAAADI. This CDR3 is CASSEEGASVYEQYF. DNA for the CDR3: TGCGCCAGCAGTGAAGAGGGGGCATCCGTCTACGAGCAGTACTTC.

The V call is TRBV27, the J call TRBJ1-2; TRBD1 aligns across 8 bases. With 3 bases clipped from V and 0 bases from J, the junction kept 3 bases outside the gene matches. Germline V CDR1 and CDR2: MNHEY, SMNVEV (reference sequence). The CDR3 runs to 15 residues. CDR3 bases: TGTGCCAGCAGTTTTACACAGGGGGCTAACTATGGCTACACCTTC. It translates to CASSFTQGANYGYTF.